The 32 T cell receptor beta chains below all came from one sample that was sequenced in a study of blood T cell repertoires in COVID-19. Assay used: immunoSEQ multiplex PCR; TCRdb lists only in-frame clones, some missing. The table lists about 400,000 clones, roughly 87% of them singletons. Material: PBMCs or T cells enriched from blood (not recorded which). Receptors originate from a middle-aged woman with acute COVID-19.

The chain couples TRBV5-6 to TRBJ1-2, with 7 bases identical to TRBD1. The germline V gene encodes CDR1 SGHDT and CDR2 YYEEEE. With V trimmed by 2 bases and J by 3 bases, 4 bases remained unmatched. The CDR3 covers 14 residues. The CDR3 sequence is CASSLGRGYYGYTF. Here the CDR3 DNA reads TGTGCCAGCAGCTTAGGCAGGGGGTACTATGGCTACACCTTC.

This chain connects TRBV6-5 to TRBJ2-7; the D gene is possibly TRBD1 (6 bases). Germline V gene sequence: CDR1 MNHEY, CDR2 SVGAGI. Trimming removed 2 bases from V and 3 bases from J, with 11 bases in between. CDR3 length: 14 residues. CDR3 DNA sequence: TGTGCCAGCAGTTACGGGGGCAGGGTCTACGAGCAGTACTTC. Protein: CASSYGGRVYEQYF.

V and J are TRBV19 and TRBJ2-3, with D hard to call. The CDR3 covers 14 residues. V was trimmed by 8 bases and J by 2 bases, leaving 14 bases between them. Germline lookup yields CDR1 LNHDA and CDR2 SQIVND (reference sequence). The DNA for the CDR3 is TGTGCCAGTTCAAGTGGGCCAAACACAGATACGCAGTATTTT. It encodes CASSSGPNTDTQYF.

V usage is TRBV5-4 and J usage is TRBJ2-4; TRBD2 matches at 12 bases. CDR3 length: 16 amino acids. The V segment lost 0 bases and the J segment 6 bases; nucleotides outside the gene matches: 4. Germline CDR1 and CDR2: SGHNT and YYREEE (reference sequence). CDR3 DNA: TGTGCCAGCAGCTTGGATCTAGCGGGGGGGCGAAACATTCAGTACTTC. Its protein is CASSLDLAGGRNIQYF.

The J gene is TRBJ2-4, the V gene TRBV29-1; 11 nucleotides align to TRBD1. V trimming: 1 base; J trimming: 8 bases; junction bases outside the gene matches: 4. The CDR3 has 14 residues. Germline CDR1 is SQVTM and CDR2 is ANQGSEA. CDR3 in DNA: TGCAGCGTTGAAGGGACAGGGGGCACAGACATTCAGTACTTC. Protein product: CSVEGTGGTDIQYF.

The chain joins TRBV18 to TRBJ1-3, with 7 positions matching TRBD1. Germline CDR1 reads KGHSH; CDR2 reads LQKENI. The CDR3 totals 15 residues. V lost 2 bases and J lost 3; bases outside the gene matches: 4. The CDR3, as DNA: TGTGCCAGCTCACCAGCGACAGGGTTTGGAAACACCATATATTTT. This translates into CASSPATGFGNTIYF. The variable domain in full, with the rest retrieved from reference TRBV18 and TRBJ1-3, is NAGVMQNPRHLVRRRGQEARLRCSPMKGHSHVYWYRQLPEEGLKFMVYLQKENIIDESGMPKERFSAEFPKEGPSILRIQQVVRGDSAAYFCASSPATGFGNTIYFGEGSWLTVV.

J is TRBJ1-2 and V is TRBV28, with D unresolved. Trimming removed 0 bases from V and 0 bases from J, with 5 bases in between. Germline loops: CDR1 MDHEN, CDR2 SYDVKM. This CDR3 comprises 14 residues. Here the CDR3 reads CASSLWAANYGYTF. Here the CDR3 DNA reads TGTGCCAGCAGTTTATGGGCAGCTAACTATGGCTACACCTTC.

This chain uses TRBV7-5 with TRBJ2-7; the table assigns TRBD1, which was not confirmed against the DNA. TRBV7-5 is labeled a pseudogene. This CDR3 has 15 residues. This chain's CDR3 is CARSSEDRGSYEQYF. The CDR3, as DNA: TGTGCCAGAAGCTCAGAGGACAGGGGCTCCTACGAGCAGTACTTC.

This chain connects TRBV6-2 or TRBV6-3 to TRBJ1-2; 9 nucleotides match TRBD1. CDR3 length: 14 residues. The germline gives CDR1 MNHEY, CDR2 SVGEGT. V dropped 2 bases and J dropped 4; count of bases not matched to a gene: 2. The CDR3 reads CASSYRGQGYGYTF. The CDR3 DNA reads TGTGCCAGCAGTTACCGGGGACAGGGCTATGGCTACACCTTC.

CDR3 protein: CASSLGRTSGYNEQFF. CDR3 in DNA: TGTGCCAGCAGCTTGGGTCGGACTAGCGGTTACAATGAGCAGTTCTTC. The gene calls are TRBV7-2 and TRBJ2-1, with TRBD2 matching over 10 bases. CDR1 is SGHTA, CDR2 FQGNSA, per germline. The CDR3 loop spans 16 amino acids. Trimming at V came to 3 bases and at J to 4 bases, leaving 6 bases not matched to a gene.

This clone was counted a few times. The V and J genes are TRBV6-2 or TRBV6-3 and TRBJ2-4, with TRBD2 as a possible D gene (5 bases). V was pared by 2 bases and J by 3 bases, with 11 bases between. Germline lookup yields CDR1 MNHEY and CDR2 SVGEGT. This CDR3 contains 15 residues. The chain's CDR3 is CASSYIGGLKNIQYF. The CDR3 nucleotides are TGTGCCAGCAGTTACATTGGAGGACTCAAAAACATTCAGTACTTC.

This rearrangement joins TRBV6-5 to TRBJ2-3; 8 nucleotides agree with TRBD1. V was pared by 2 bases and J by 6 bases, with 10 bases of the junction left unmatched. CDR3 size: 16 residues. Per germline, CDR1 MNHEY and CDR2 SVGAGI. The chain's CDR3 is CASSYGDRGPGDTQYF. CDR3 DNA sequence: TGTGCCAGCAGTTACGGAGACAGGGGACCCGGGGATACGCAGTATTTT.

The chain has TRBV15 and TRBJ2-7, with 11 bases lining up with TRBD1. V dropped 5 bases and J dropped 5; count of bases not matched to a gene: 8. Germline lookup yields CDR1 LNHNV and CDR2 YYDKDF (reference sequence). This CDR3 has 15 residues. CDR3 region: CATSRMGQGDNEQYF. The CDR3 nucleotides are TGTGCCACCAGCCGAATGGGACAGGGGGACAACGAGCAGTACTTC.

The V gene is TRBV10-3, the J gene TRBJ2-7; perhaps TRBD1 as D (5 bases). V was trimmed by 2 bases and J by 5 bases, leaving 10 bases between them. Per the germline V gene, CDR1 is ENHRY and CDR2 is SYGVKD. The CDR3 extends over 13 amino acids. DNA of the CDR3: TGTGCCATCAGTGAGGGGGCAGGAGACGAGCAGTACTTC. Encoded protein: CAISEGAGDEQYF.

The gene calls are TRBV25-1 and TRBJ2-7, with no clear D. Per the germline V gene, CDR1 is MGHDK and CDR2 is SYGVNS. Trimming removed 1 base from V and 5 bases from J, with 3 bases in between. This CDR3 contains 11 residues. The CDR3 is CASSELNEQYF. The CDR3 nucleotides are TGTGCCAGCAGTGAATTAAACGAGCAGTACTTC.

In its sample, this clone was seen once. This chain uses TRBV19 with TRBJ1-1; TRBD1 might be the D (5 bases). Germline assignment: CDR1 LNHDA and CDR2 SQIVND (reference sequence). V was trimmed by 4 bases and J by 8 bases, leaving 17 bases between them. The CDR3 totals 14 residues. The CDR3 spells CASSTGLPGGEAFF. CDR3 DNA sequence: TGTGCCAGTAGTACGGGACTGCCTGGGGGAGAAGCTTTCTTT.

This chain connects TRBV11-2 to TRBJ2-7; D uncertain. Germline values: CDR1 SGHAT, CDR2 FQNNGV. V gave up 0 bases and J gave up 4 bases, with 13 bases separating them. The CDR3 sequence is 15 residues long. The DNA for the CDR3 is TGTGCCAGCAGCTTAGATAACCTACCCCTTTACGAGCAGTACTTC. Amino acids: CASSLDNLPLYEQYF.

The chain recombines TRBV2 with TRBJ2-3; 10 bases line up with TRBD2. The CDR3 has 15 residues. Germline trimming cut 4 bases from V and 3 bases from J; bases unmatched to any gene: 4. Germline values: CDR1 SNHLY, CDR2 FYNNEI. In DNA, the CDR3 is TGTGCCAGCAGTGCTCAGCGGGGGGGAACAGATACGCAGTATTTT. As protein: CASSAQRGGTDTQYF.

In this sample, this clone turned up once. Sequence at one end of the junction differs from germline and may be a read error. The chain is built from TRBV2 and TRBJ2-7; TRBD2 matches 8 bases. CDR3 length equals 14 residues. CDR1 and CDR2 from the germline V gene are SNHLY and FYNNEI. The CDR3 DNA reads TGTGCCAGCTGTGAGCGGGGGCCATCCTACGAGCAGTACTTC. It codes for CASCERGPSYEQYF.

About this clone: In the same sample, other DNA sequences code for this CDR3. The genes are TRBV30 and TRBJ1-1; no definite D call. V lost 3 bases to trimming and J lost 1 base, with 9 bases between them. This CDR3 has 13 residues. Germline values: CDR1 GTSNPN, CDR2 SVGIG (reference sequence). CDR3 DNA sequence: TGTGCCTGGAGCGCCGGGAAGAACACTGAAGCTTTCTTT. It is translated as CAWSAGKNTEAFF.

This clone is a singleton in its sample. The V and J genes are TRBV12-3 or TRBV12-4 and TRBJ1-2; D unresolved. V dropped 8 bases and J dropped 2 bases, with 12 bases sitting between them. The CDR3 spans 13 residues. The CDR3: CASAGWGNYGYTF. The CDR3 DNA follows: TGTGCCAGCGCGGGGTGGGGAAACTATGGCTACACCTTC.

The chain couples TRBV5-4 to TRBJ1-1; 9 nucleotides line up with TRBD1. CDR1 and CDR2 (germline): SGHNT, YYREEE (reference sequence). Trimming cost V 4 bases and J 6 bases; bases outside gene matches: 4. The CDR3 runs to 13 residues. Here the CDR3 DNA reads TGTGCCAGCAGCCCCGGGACAGGGTCTGAAGCTTTCTTT. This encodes CASSPGTGSEAFF.

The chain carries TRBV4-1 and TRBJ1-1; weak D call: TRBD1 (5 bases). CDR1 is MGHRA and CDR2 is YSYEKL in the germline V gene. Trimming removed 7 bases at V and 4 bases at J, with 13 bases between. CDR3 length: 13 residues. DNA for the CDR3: TGCGCCAGCAAGAGGTGGGGCGGCACTGAAGCTTTCTTT. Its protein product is CASKRWGGTEAFF.

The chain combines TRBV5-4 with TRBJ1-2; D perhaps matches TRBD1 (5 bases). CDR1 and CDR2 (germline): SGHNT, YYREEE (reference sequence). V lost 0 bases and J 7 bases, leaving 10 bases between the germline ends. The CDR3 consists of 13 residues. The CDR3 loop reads CASSLGGEAGYTF. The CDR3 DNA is TGTGCCAGCAGCTTGGGAGGGGAGGCTGGCTACACCTTC.

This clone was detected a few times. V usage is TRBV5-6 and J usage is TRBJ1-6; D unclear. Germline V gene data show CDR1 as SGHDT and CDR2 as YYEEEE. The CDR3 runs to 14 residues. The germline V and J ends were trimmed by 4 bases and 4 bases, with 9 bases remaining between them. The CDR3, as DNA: TGTGCCAGCAGCGTACAGAGTTATAATTCACCCCTCCACTTT. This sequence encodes CASSVQSYNSPLHF.

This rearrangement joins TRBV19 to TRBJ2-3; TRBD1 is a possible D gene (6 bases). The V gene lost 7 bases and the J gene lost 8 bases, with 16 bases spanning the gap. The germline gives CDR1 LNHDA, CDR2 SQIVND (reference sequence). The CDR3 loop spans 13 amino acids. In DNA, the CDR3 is TGTGCCAGTACGACGGGACAAATCCCTACGCAGTATTTT. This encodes CASTTGQIPTQYF.

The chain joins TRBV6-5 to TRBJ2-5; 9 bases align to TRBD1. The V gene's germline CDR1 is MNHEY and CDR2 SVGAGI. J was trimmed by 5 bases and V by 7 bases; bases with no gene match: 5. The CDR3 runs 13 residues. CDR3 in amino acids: CASIWTGVETQYF. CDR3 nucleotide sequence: TGTGCCAGCATTTGGACAGGGGTCGAGACCCAGTACTTC.

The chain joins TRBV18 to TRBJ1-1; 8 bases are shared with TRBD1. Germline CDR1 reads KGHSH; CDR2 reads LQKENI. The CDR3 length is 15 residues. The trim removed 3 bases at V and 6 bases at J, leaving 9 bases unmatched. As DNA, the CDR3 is TGTGCCAGCTCACCTACGACAGGGGTAAAGCCTGAAGCTTTCTTT. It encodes CASSPTTGVKPEAFF.

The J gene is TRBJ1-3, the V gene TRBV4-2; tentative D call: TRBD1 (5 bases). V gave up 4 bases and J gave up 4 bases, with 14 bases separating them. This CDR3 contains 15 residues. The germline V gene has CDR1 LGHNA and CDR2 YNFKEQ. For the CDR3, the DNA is TGTGCCAGCAGCCGACCGACAGAAACGGGAAACACCATATATTTT. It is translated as CASSRPTETGNTIYF.

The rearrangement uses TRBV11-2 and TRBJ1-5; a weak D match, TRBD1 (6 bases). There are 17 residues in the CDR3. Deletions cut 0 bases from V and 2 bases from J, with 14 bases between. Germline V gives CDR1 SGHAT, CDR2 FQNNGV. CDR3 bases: TGTGCCAGCAGCTTAGATCTCGGAGCAGGGGGCAATCAGCCCCAGCATTTT. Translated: CASSLDLGAGGNQPQHF.

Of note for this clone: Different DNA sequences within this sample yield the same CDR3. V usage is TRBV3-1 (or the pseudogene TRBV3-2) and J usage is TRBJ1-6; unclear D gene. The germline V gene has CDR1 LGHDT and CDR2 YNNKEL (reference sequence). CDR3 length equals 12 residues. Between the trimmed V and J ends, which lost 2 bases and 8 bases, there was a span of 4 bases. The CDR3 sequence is CASSQRDSPLHF. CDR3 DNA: TGTGCCAGCAGCCAACGAGATTCACCCCTCCACTTT.

The CDR3 sequence: CASSFRPRYSNQPQHF. The CDR3 DNA reads as TGTGCCAGCAGCTTCCGTCCCAGATATAGCAATCAGCCCCAGCATTTT. V and J are TRBV7-8 and TRBJ1-5, with D unresolved. From germline, CDR1 is SGHVS and CDR2 FQNEAQ. Trimming removed 3 bases at V and 0 bases at J, with 12 bases between. The CDR3 length is 16 residues.